The clone carrying this T cell receptor beta chain was seen a single time. In germline, CDR1 is SEHNR, CDR2 FQNEAQ (reference sequence). Trimming removed 6 bases at V and 5 bases at J, with 17 bases between. The CDR3 has 14 residues. This specimen comes from a study of blood T cell repertoires in COVID-19. Study processing details: Reference gene primers were amplified, and this amplification served to estimate nucleated cell counts. TCRdb's table, derived via immunoSEQ multiplex PCR, lists solely in-frame clones and lacks some. V and J calls and clone size are as listed in that table; D and trimming were resolved from the DNA. The sample lists a few hundred thousand clones; roughly 77% were seen once.

This receptor was obtained from an elderly woman with acute or convalescent COVID-19. The source material was peripheral blood. V is TRBV7-9 and J is TRBJ2-7; tentative D call: TRBD1 (5 bases). CDR3 bases: TGTGCCAGCAGGAGATTTACAGGTTCCAACGAGCAGTACTTC. Translating gives CASRRFTGSNEQYF.